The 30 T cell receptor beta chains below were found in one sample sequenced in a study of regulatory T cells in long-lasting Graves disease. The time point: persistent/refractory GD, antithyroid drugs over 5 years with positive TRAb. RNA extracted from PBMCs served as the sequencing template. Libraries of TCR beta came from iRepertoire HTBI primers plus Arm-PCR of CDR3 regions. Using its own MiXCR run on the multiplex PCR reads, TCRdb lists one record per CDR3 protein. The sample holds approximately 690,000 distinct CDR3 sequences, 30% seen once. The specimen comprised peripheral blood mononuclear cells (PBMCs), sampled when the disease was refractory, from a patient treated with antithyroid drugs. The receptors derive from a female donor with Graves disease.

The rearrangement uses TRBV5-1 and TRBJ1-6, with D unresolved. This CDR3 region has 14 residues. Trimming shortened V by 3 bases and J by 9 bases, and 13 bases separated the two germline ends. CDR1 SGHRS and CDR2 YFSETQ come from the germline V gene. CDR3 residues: CASSSELHGSPLHF. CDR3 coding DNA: TGCGCCAGCAGCTCCGAACTTCATGGTTCACCCCTCCACTTT. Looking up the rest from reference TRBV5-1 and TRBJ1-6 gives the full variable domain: KAGVTQTPRYLIKTRGQQVTLSCSPISGHRSVSWYQQTPGQGLQFLFEYFSETQRNKGNFPGRFSGRQFSNSRSEMNVSTLELGDSALYLCASSSELHGSPLHFGNGTRLTVT.

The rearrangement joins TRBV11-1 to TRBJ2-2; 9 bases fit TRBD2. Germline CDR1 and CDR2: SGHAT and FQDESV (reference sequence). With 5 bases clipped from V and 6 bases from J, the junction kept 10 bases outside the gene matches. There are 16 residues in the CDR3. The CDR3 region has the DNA TGTGCCAGCAGCACCTATAGCGGGAGTCATGCCGGGGAGCTGTTTTTT. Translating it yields CASSTYSGSHAGELFF.

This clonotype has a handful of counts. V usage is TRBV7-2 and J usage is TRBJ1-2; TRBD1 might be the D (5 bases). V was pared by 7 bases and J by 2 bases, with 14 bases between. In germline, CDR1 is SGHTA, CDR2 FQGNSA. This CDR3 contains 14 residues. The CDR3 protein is CASITTAGNYGYTF. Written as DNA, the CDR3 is TGTGCCAGCATCACGACAGCAGGGAACTATGGCTACACCTTC. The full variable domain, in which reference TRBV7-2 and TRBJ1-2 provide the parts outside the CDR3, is GAGVSQSPSNKVTEKGKDVELRCDPISGHTALYWYRQSLGQGLEFLIYFQGNSAPDKSGLPSDRFSAERTGGSVSTLTIQRTQQEDSAVYLCASITTAGNYGYTFGSGTRLTVV.

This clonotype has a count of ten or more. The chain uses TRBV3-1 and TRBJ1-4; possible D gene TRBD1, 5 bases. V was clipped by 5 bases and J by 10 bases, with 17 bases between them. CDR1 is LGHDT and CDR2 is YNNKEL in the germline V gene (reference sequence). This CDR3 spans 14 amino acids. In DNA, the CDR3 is TGTGCCAGCAGCGGAGCAGGCTCGGGGACAAAACTGTTTTTT. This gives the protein CASSGAGSGTKLFF.

CDR3 amino acids: CASSLGGVTGTEAFF. The CDR3 DNA follows: TGCGCCAGCAGCTTAGGAGGGGTTACGGGCACTGAAGCTTTCTTT. V is TRBV5-1 and J is TRBJ1-1, with a weak D call TRBD1 (5 bases). The germline V gene has CDR1 SGHRS and CDR2 YFSETQ. CDR3 size: 15 residues. Trimming left V 2 bases short and J 4 bases short, with 15 bases between.

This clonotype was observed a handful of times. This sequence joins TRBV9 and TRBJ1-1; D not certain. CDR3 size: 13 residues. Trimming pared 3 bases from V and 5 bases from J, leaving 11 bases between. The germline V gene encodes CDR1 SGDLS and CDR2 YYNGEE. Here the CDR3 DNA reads TGTGCCAGCAGCGCGTCCGGGTTAACTGAAGCTTTCTTT. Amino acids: CASSASGLTEAFF.

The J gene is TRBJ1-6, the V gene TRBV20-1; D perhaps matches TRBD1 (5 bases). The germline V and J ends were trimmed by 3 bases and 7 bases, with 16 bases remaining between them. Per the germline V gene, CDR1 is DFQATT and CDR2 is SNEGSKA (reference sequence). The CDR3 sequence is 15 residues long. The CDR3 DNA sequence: TGCAGTGCTAGCGAGACAGAACCTAGGAATTCACCCCTCCACTTT. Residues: CSASETEPRNSPLHF.

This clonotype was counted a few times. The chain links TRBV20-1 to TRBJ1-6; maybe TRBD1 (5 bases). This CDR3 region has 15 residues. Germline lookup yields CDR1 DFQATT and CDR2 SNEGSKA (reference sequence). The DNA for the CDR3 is TGCAGCGCCCCCTTCGCAGGGCGGGATAATTCACCCCTCCACTTT. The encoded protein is CSAPFAGRDNSPLHF.

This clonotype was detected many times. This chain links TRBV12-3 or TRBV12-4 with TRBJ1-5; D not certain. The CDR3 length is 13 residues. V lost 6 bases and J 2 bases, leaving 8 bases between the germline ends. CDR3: CASRSTGNQPQHF. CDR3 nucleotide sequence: TGTGCCAGCAGGAGTACGGGCAATCAGCCCCAGCATTTT.

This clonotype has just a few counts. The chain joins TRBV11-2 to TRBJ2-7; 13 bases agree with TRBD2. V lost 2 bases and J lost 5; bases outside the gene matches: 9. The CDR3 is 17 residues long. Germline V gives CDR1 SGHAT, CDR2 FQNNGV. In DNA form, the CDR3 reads TGTGCCAGCAGCTTACCCGAGGGACTAGCGGGATTCCACGAGCAGTACTTC. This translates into CASSLPEGLAGFHEQYF.

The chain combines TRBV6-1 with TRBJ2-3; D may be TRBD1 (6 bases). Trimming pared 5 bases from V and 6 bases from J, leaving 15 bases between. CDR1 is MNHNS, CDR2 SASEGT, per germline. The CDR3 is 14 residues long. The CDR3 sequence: CASSNGGFMDTQYF. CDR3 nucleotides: TGTGCCAGCAGTAATGGGGGCTTTATGGATACGCAGTATTTT.

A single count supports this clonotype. The CDR3 loop reads CASSQDRGTEKLFF. DNA for the CDR3: TGCGCCAGCAGCCAAGATCGGGGTACGGAAAAACTGTTTTTT. The chain uses TRBV4-1 and TRBJ1-4, with unresolved D. V lost 0 bases and J lost 8, with 10 bases in between. This CDR3 is 14 amino acids long. The germline CDR1 and CDR2 sequences are MGHRA and YSYEKL.

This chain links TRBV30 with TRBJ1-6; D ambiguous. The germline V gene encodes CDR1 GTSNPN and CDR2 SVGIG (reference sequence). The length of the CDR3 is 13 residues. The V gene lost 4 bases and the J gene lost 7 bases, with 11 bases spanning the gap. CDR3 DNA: TGTGCCTGGAAGCCCCCGGGGAATTCACCCCTCCACTTT. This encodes CAWKPPGNSPLHF.

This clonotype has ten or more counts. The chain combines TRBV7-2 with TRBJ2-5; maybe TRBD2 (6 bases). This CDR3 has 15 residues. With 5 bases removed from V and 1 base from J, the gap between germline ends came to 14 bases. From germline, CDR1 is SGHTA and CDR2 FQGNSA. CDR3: CASSTSLARQETQYF. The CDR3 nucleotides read TGTGCCAGCAGCACCAGTCTAGCGCGCCAAGAGACCCAGTACTTC.

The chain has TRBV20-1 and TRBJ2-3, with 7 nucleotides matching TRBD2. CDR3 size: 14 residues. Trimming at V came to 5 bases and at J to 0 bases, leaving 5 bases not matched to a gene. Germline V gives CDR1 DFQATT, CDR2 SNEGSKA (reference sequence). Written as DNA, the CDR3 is TGCAGTGCTTTCCTAGCGGTTAGCACAGATACGCAGTATTTT. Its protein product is CSAFLAVSTDTQYF.

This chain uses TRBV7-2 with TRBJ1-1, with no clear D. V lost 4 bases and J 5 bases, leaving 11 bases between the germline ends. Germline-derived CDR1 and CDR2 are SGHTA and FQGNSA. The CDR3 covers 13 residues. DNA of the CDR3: TGTGCCAGCAGCTCAAACTGGAGAACTGAAGCTTTCTTT. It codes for CASSSNWRTEAFF.

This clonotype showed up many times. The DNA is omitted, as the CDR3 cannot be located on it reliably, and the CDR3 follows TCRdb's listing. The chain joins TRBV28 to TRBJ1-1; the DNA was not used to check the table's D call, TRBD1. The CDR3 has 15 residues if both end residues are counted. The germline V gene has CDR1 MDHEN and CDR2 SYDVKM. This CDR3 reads CASSSSGQGTQSAFF.

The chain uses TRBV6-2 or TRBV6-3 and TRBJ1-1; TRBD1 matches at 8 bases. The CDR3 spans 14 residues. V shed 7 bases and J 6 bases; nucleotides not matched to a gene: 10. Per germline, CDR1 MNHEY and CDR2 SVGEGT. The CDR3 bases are TGTGCCAGCACCCTGGACAGGGCGGGTGCTGAAGCTTTCTTT. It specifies CASTLDRAGAEAFF.

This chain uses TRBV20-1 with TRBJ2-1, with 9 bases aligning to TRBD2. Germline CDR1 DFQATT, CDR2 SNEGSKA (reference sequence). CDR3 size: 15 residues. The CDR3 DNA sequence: TGCAGCGCTGGGCCGCCCGGCGGGAGGGACAATGAGCAGTTCTTC. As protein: CSAGPPGGRDNEQFF.

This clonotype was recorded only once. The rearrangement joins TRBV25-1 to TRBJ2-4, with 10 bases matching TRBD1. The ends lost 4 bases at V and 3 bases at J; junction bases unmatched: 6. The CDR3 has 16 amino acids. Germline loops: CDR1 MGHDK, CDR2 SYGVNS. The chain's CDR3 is CASSGGTGEDKNIQYF. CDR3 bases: TGTGCCAGCAGTGGAGGGACAGGGGAGGACAAAAACATTCAGTACTTC. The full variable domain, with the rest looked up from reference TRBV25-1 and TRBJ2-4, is EADIYQTPRYLVIGTGKKITLECSQTMGHDKMYWYQQDPGMELHLIHYSYGVNSTEKGDLSSESTVSRIRTEHFPLTLESARPSHTSQYLCASSGGTGEDKNIQYFGAGTRLSVL.

DNA for the CDR3: TGTGCCTGGGACAGGAGGGAGACCCAGTACTTC. It translates to CAWDRRETQYF. The chain links TRBV30 to TRBJ2-5, with D possibly matching TRBD1 (6 bases). Trimming pared 5 bases from V and 5 bases from J, leaving 9 bases between. Germline V gene data show CDR1 as GTSNPN and CDR2 as SVGIG (reference sequence). This CDR3 is 11 amino acids long.

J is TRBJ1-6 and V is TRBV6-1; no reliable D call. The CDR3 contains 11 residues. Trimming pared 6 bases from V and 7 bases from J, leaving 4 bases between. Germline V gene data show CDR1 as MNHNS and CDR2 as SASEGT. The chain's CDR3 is CASRLNSPLHF. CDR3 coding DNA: TGTGCCAGCAGACTAAATTCACCCCTCCACTTT.

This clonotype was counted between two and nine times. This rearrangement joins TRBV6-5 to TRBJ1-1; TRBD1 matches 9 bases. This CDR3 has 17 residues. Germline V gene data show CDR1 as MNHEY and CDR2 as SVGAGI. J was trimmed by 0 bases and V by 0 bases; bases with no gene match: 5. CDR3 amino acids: CASSYSRTGALNTEAFF. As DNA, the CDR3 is TGTGCCAGCAGTTACTCCCGGACAGGGGCCTTGAACACTGAAGCTTTCTTT.

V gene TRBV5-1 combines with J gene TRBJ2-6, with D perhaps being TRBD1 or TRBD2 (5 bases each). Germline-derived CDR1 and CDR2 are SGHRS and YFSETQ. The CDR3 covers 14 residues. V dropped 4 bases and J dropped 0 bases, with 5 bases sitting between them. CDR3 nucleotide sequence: TGCGCCAGCAGCGGGGGCTCTGGGGCCAACGTCCTGACTTTC. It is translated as CASSGGSGANVLTF.

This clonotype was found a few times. The chain's CDR3 is CASSQRDRSTDTQYF. The CDR3 DNA is TGTGCCAGCAGCCAACGGGACAGGAGCACAGATACGCAGTATTTT. The V gene is TRBV11-2, the J gene TRBJ2-3; 8 bases align to TRBD1. J was trimmed by 0 bases and V by 5 bases; bases with no gene match: 4. Germline values: CDR1 SGHAT, CDR2 FQNNGV. The CDR3 is made up of 15 amino acids. The variable domain in full, with the rest retrieved from reference TRBV11-2 and TRBJ2-3, is EAGVAQSPRYKIIEKRQSVAFWCNPISGHATLYWYQQILGQGPKLLIQFQNNGVVDDSQLPKDRFSAERLKGVDSTLKIQPAKLEDSAVYLCASSQRDRSTDTQYFGPGTRLTVL.

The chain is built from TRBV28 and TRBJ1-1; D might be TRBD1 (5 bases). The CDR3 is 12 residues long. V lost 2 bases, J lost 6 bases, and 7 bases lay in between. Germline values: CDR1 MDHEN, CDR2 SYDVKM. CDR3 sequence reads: CASSLIQAEAFF. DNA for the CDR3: TGTGCCAGCAGTTTAATACAGGCTGAAGCTTTCTTT.

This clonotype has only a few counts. The CDR3 region has the DNA TGTGCCAGCAGTGAATTAAGGGGGTGGAACACTGAAGCTTTCTTT. It encodes CASSELRGWNTEAFF. The V gene is TRBV25-1, the J gene TRBJ1-1; a possible D gene is TRBD1 (6 bases). This CDR3 comprises 15 residues. The germline V gene encodes CDR1 MGHDK and CDR2 SYGVNS. Trimming removed 1 base from V and 1 base from J, with 10 bases in between.

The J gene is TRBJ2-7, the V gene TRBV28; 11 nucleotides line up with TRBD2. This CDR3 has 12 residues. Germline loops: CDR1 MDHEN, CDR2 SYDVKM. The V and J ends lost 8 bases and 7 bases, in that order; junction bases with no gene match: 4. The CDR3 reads CASVLAGEEQYF. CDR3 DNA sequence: TGTGCCAGCGTACTAGCGGGGGAGGAGCAGTACTTC. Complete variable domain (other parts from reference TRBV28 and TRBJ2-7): DVKVTQSSRYLVKRTGEKVFLECVQDMDHENMFWYRQDPGLGLRLIYFSYDVKMKEKGDIPEGYSVSREKKERFSLILESASTNQTSMYLCASVLAGEEQYFGPGTRLTVT.

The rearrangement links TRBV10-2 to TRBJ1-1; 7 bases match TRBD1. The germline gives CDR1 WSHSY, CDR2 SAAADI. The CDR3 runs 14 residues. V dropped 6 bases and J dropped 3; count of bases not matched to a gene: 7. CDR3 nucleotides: TGCGCCAGCAGATCGACAGGGTGGTACACTGAAGCTTTCTTT. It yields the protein CASRSTGWYTEAFF.

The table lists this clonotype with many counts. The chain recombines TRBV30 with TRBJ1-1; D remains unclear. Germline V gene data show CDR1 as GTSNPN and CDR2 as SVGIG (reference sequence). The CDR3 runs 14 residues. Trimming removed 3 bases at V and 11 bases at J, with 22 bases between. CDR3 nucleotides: TGTGCCTGGAGCCCGGGCCTGGGAACACTGTCGGCTTTCTTT. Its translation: CAWSPGLGTLSAFF.